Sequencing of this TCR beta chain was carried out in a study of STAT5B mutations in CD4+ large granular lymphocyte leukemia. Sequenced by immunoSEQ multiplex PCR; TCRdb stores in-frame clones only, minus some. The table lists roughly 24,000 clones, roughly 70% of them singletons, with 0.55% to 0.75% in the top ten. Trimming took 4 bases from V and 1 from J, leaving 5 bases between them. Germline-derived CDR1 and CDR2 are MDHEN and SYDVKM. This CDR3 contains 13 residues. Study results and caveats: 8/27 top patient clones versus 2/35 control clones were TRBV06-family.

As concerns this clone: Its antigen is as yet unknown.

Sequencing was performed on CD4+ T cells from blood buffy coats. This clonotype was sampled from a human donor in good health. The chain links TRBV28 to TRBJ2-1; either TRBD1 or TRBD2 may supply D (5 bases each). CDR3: CASSWGSYNEQFF. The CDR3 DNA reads TGTGCCAGCAGTTGGGGGTCCTACAATGAGCAGTTCTTC.